This T cell receptor beta chain comes out of a study of blood T cells in healthy people across ages. Study findings and constraints: Observed TCR beta diversity showed a strong correlation with the percentage of naive T cells as measured by flow cytometry. Unsorted PBMC material precluded a definitive naive versus antigen-experienced comparison. Estimates of diversity drawn from one million T cells were considered underestimates. Versus aged donors, long-lived donors had higher diversity and more naive CD4+ cells.

A second roughly 7 to 11 cycle PCR used barcoded and J-beta primers. MiXCR, applied by TCRdb to the 5' RACE reads, yields one record per CDR3 protein. The sample yields about a million distinct CDR3 sequences, roughly 50% seen once. The count of this clonotype is one. The antigen is undetermined. V lost 4 bases to trimming and J lost 7 bases, with 7 bases between them. The CDR3 extends over 12 amino acids. The V gene's germline CDR1 is MDHEN and CDR2 SYDVKM. The rearrangement uses TRBV28 and TRBJ2-2; D gene uncertain. The sample comprised blood. The TCR comes from a woman aged 55-69 years in good health. CDR3 nucleotide sequence: TGTGCCAGCAGTTCCCCATACGGGGAGCTGTTTTTT. Protein sequence: CASSSPYGELFF.